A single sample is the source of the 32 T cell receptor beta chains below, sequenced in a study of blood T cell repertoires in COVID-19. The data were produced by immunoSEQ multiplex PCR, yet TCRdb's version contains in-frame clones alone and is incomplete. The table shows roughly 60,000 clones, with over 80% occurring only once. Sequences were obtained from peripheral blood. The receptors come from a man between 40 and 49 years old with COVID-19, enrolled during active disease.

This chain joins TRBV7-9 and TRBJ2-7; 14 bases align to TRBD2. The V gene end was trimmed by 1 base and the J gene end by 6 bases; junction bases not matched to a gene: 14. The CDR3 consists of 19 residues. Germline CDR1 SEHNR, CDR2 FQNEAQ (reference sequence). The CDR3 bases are TGTGCCAGCAGCTTAGTTCCATCATTTAGTGGACTAGCGGGAGGCGAGCAGTACTTC. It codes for CASSLVPSFSGLAGGEQYF.

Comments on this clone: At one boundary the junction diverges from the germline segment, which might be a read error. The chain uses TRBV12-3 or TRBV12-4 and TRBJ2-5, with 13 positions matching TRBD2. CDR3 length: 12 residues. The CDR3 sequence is CASRGTSGTEYF. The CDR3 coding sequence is TGTGCCAGCAGGGGGACTAGCGGGACCGAGTACTTC.

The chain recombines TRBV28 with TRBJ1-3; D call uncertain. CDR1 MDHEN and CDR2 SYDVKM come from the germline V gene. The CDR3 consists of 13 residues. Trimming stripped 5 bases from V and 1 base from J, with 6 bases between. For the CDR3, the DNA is TGTGCCAGCAGTCGCGCTTCTGGAAACACCATATATTTT. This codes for CASSRASGNTIYF.

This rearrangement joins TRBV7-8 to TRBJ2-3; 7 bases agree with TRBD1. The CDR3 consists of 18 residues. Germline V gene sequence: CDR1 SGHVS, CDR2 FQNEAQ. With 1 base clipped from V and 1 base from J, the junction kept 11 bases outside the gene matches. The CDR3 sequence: CASSLGNLYTGGTDTQYF. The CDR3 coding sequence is TGTGCCAGCAGCTTAGGTAATCTGTACACAGGGGGCACAGATACGCAGTATTTT.

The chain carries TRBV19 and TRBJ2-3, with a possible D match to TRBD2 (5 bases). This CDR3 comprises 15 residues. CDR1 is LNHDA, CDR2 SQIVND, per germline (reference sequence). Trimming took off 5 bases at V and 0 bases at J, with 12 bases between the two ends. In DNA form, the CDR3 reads TGTGCCAGTAGTTTTAGCGTCTCTAGCACAGATACGCAGTATTTT. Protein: CASSFSVSSTDTQYF.

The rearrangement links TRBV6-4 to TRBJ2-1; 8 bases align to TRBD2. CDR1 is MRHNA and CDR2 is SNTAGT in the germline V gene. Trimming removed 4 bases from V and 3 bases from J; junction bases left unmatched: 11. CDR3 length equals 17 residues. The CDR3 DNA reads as TGTGCCAGCAGTGTGGCTAGCGGGTTCTCCTACTACAATGAGCAGTTCTTC. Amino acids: CASSVASGFSYYNEQFF.

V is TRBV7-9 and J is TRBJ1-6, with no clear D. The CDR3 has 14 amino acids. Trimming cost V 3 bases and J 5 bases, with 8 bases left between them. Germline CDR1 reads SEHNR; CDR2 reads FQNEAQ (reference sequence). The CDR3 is CASSLTLDNSPLHF. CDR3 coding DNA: TGTGCCAGCAGCTTGACATTGGATAATTCACCCCTCCACTTT.

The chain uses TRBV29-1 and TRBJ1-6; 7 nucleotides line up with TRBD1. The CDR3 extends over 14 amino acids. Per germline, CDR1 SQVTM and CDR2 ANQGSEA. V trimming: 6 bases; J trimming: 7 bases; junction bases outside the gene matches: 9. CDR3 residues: CSVTTGSSNSPLHF. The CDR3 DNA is TGCAGCGTGACGACAGGGTCATCGAATTCACCCCTCCACTTT.

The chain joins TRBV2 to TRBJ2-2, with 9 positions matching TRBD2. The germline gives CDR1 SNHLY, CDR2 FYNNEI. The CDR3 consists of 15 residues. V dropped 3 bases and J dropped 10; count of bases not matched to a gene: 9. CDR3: CASSELAGAAEELFF. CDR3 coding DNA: TGTGCCAGCAGTGAGTTAGCGGGAGCGGCGGAGGAGCTGTTTTTT. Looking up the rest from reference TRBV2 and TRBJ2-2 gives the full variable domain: EPEVTQTPSHQVTQMGQEVILRCVPISNHLYFYWYRQILGQKVEFLVSFYNNEISEKSEIFDDQFSVERPDGSNFTLKIRSTKLEDSAMYFCASSELAGAAEELFFGEGSRLTVL.

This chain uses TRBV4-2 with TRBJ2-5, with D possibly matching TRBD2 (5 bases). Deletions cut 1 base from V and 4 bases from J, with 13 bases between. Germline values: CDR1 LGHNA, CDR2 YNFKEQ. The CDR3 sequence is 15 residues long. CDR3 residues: CASSQATGKSETQYF. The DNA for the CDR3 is TGTGCCAGCAGCCAAGCCACCGGGAAGTCAGAGACCCAGTACTTC.

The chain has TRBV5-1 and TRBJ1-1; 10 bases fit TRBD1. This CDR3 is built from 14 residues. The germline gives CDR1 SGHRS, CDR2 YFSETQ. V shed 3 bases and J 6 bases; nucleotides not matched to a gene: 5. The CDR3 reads CASSSTGGGPEAFF. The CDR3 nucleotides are TGCGCCAGCAGCTCGACAGGGGGCGGACCTGAAGCTTTCTTT.

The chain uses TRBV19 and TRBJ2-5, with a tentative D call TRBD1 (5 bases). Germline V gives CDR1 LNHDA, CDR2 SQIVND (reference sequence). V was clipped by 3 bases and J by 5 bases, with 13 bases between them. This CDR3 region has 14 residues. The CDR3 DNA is TGTGCCAGTAGTATCGCAGGGATGTCGGAGACCCAGTACTTC. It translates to CASSIAGMSETQYF.

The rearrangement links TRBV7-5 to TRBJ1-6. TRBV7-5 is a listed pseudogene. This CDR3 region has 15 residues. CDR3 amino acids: CVRSSVGGGVSPLHF. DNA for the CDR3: TGTGTCAGAAGCTCGGTGGGCGGGGGGGTTTCACCCCTCCACTTT.

CDR3 coding DNA: TGTGCCAGCAGTTTTTCCCGCCGCAGGGGGCTTCACTATGGCTACACCTTC. It yields the protein CASSFSRRRGLHYGYTF. The chain combines TRBV28 with TRBJ1-2; TRBD1 aligns across 8 bases. The V gene's germline CDR1 is MDHEN and CDR2 SYDVKM. Trimming at V came to 3 bases and at J to 3 bases, leaving 12 bases not matched to a gene. This CDR3 is built from 17 residues.

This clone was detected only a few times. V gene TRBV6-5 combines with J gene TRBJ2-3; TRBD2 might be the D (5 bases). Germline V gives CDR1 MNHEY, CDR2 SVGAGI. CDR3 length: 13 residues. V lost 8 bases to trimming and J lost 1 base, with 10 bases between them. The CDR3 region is CASARARTDTQYF. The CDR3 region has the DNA TGTGCCAGCGCGCGGGCGCGCACAGATACGCAGTATTTT.

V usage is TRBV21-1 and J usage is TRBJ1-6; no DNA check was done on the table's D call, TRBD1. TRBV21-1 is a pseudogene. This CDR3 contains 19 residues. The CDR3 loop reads CASSKWNSGFSRINSPLHF. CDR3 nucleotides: TGTGCCAGCAGCAAATGGAACTCAGGGTTCTCTCGGATAAATTCACCCCTCCACTTT.

The CDR3 bases are TGTGCCAGCAGTTATGGGATGGCAGGGGGGACAGATACGCAGTATTTT. Its translation is CASSYGMAGGTDTQYF. The V and J genes are TRBV6-5 and TRBJ2-3, with a tentative D call TRBD1 (7 bases). The CDR3 is 16 residues long. From germline, CDR1 is MNHEY and CDR2 SVGAGI. Trimming left V 3 bases short and J 3 bases short, with 16 bases between.

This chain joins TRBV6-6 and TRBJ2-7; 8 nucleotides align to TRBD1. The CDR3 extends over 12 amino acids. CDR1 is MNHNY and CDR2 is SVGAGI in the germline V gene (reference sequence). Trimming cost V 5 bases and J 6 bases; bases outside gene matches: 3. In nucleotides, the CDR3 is TGTGCCAGCAGTAGACAGGGGTTCGAGCAGTACTTC. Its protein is CASSRQGFEQYF.

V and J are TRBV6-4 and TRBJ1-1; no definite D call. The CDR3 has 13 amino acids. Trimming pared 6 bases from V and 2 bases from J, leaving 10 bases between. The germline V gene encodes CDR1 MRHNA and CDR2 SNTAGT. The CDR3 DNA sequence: TGTGCCAGCAGCCGGGCGGGTAACACTGAAGCTTTCTTT. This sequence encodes CASSRAGNTEAFF.

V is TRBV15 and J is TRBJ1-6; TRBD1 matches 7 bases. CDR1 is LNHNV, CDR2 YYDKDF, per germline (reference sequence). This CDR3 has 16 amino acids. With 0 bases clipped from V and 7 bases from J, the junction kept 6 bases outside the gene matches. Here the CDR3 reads CATSRDQQGRNSPLHF. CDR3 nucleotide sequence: TGTGCCACCAGCAGAGATCAACAGGGGAGGAATTCACCCCTCCACTTT.

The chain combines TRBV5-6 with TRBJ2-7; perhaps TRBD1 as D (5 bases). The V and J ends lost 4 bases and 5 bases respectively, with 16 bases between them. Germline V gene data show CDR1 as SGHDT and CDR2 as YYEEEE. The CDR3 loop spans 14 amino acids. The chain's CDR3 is CASSHKARVHEQYF. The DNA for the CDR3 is TGTGCCAGCAGCCATAAGGCCAGGGTCCACGAGCAGTACTTC.

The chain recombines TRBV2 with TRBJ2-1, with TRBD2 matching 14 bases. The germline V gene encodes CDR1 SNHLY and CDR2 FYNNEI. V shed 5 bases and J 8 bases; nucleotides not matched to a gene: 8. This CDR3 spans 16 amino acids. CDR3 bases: TGTGCCAGCAGTATTGGGACTAGCGGGAGTATCTATGAGCAGTTCTTC. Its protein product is CASSIGTSGSIYEQFF.

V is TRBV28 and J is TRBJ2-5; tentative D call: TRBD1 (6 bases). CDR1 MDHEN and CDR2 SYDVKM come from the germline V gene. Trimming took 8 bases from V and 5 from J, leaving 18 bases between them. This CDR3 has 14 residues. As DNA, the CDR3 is TGTGCCAGCTCGTGGGGGCCCTCCCAGGAGACCCAGTACTTC. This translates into CASSWGPSQETQYF.

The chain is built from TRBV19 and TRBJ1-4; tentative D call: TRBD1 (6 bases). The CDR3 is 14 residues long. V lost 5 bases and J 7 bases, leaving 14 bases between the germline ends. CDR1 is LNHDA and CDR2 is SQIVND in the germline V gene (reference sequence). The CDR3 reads CASSVRGTSEKLFF. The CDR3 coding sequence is TGTGCCAGTAGTGTTAGGGGGACGAGTGAAAAACTGTTTTTT. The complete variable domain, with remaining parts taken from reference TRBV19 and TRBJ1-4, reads DGGITQSPKYLFRKEGQNVTLSCEQNLNHDAMYWYRQDPGQGLRLIYYSQIVNDFQKGDIAEGYSVSREKKESFPLTVTSAQKNPTAFYLCASSVRGTSEKLFFGSGTQLSVL.

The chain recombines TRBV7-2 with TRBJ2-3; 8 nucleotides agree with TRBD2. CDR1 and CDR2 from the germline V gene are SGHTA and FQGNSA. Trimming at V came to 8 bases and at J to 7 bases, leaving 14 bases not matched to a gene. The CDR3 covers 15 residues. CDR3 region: CASSGGAGETYTQYF. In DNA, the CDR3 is TGTGCCAGCTCCGGGGGGGCGGGGGAGACTTATACGCAGTATTTT.

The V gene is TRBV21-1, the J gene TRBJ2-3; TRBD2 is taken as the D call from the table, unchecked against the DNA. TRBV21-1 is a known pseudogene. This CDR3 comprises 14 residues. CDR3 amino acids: CASSKETSTDTQYF. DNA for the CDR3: TGTGCCAGCAGCAAAGAGACTAGCACAGATACGCAGTATTTT.

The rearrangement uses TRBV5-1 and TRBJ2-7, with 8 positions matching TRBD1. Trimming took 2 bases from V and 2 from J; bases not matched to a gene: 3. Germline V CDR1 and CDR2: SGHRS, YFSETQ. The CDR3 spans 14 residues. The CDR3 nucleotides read TGCGCCAGCAGCTTAGGACAGGGCCCCTACGAGCAGTACTTC. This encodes CASSLGQGPYEQYF.

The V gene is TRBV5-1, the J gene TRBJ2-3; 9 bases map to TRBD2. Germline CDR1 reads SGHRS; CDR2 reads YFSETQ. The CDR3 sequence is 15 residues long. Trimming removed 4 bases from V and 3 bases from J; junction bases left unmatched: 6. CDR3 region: CASSPPTSGTDTQYF. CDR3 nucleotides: TGCGCCAGCAGCCCACCGACTAGCGGTACAGATACGCAGTATTTT.

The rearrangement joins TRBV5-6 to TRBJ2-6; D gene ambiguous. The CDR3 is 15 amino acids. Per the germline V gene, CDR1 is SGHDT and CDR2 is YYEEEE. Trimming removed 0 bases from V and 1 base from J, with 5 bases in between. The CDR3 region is CASSLVASGANVLTF. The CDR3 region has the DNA TGTGCCAGCAGCTTGGTGGCTTCTGGGGCCAACGTCCTGACTTTC.

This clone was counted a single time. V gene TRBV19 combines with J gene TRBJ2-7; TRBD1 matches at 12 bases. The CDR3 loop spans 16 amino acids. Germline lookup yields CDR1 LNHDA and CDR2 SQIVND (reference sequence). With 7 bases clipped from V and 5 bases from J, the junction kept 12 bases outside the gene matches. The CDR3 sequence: CASKSAKGQGAHEQYF. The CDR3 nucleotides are TGTGCCAGTAAATCGGCAAAGGGACAGGGGGCCCACGAGCAGTACTTC.

In DNA form, the CDR3 reads TGTGCCAGCAGAGGGGGACTAGCAGGAGAGACCCAGTACTTC. Translating it yields CASRGGLAGETQYF. The rearrangement uses TRBV2 and TRBJ2-5, with 9 bases identical to TRBD2. CDR3 length: 14 amino acids. Germline lookup yields CDR1 SNHLY and CDR2 FYNNEI. J lost 4 bases, V lost 6 bases, and 6 bases had no gene match.

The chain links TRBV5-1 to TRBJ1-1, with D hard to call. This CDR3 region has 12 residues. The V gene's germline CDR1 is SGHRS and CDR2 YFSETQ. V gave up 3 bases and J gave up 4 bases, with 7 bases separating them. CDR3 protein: CASSSTTTEAFF. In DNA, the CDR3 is TGCGCCAGCAGCTCTACCACCACTGAAGCTTTCTTT.